This TCR beta chain stems from a study of blood T cells in healthy people across ages. A second roughly 6 to 12 cycle PCR used barcoded and J-beta primers. TCRdb re-called the 5' RACE reads with MiXCR, one entry per CDR3 protein. The profile covers about 1,500,000 distinct CDR3 sequences, with approximately 42% appearing a single time and 7.9% taken by the ten largest. V lost 5 bases to trimming and J lost 0 bases, with 15 bases between them. The germline V gene encodes CDR1 SGHTA and CDR2 FQGNSA. The CDR3 is 16 residues long. Total RNA was isolated from each sample in quantities of at least 6 micrograms. This clonotype was observed a few times.

The V gene is TRBV7-2, the J gene TRBJ2-3; D is perhaps TRBD1 (5 bases). This clonotype was obtained from a woman between 18 and 29 years old in good health. The sample was blood. This CDR3 is CASSPWKGISTDTQYF. The CDR3 region has the DNA TGTGCCAGCAGCCCCTGGAAGGGGATTAGCACAGATACGCAGTATTTT.